Listed below are T cell receptor beta chains from one sample, sequenced in a study of shared clonotypes between healthy human individuals. Sequencing used immunoSEQ multiplex PCR; TCRdb keeps in-frame clones, though not all of them. This sample yields around 300,000 clones, of which roughly 87% are seen a single time; under 20% belongs to the top ten. The sample consisted of memory CD8+ T cells sorted from blood. The origin of the receptors is a man aged 18 to 29 in good health. Both conserved end residues are part of each CDR3. D genes are given only for firm matches. Clone size is shown for a subset of rows, as once, few, many or a class of expanded clone.

TRBV30,TRBJ2-5,.,.,TGTGCCTGGAGCCCGCCATACCAAGAGACCCAGTACTTC,CAWSPPYQETQYF
TRBV7-8,TRBJ1-1,.,.,TGTGCCAGCAGCTTAGATTTAAGGGGCCAGGACACTGAAGCTTTCTTT,CASSLDLRGQDTEAFF
TRBV9,TRBJ1-1,.,.,TGTGCCAGCAGCGTAGGCCCCAGGAAGGACACTGAAGCTTTCTTT,CASSVGPRKDTEAFF
TRBV10-3,TRBJ2-3,TRBD1,.,TGTGCCATCAGCGAAGAACAAAGGGGGCCGACAGATACGCAGTATTTT,CAISEEQRGPTDTQYF
TRBV6-6,TRBJ2-3,TRBD2,.,TGTGCCCTCCTTCCCCTAGCGGGCCTCACAGATACGCAGTATTTT,CALLPLAGLTDTQYF
TRBV4-1,TRBJ2-1,.,.,TGCGCCAGCAGCCAAGTTACTCCTGACACTTACTCCTACAATGAGCAGTTCTTC,CASSQVTPDTYSYNEQFF
TRBV5-6,TRBJ1-2,.,few,TGTGCCAGCAGCCTGGATTATAACTATGGCTACACCTTC,CASSLDYNYGYTF
TRBV9,TRBJ2-7,.,.,TGTGCCAGCAGCGTAGCTACGGCGGGTATTTACGAGCAGTACTTC,CASSVATAGIYEQYF
TRBV13,TRBJ1-1,.,once,TGTGCCAGCAGCCCGAGTCAGGGTATAGGTGAAGCTTTCTTT,CASSPSQGIGEAFF
TRBV7-6,TRBJ2-1,TRBD2,.,TGTGCCAGCAGCCCGGGGACTAGCGGTACTAACAATGAGCAGTTCTTC,CASSPGTSGTNNEQFF
TRBV30,TRBJ2-3,TRBD1,.,TGTGCCTGGAGTGACGGGACAGACAACACAGATACGCAGTATTTT,CAWSDGTDNTDTQYF
TRBV7-2,TRBJ2-7,TRBD2,.,TGTGCCAGCAGCTTAGGGGCAGCGGGGGACTACGAGCAGTACTTC,CASSLGAAGDYEQYF
TRBV10-1,TRBJ1-4,.,.,TGCGCCAGCAGTACAGGGAATAATGAAAAACTGTTTTTT,CASSTGNNEKLFF
TRBV7-9,TRBJ1-4,.,.,TGTGCCAGCAGCTTAGTAGCCGGGACGGATGAAAAACTGTTTTTT,CASSLVAGTDEKLFF
TRBV9,TRBJ2-5,.,.,TGTGCCAGCAGCGACCGTCCAGAGGGCCAAGAGACCCAGTACTTC,CASSDRPEGQETQYF
TRBV5-1,TRBJ2-7,TRBD2,.,TGCGCCAGCAGCTTGTTAGTGACTAGCGGGGGATCCTACGAGCAGTACTTC,CASSLLVTSGGSYEQYF
TRBV25-1,TRBJ1-1,TRBD1,.,TGTGCCAGCAGTGAATCAGGGGGCCCTGAAGCTTTCTTT,CASSESGGPEAFF
TRBV5-1,TRBJ2-2,.,.,TGCGCCAGCAGCCGAGGGCCCTCTACCGGGGAGCTGTTTTTT,CASSRGPSTGELFF
TRBV19,TRBJ2-7,.,.,TGTGCCAGTAGTCCCGGACACCTCGGTTACGAGCAGTACTTC,CASSPGHLGYEQYF
TRBV30,TRBJ1-1,TRBD1,.,TGTGCCTGGACGGACGGCGCAGGGGGCATCTTCGGTGAAGCTTTCTTT,CAWTDGAGGIFGEAFF
TRBV4-2,TRBJ1-1,.,.,TGTGCCAGCAGTCGGCGGGGGGTAGACTGGAACACTGAAGCTTTCTTT,CASSRRGVDWNTEAFF
TRBV28,TRBJ1-6,.,.,TGTGCCAGCAGTTTGGGGAGGCCTAGGAGGTCCTATAATTCACCCCTCCACTTT,CASSLGRPRRSYNSPLHF
TRBV2,TRBJ1-3,.,.,TGTGCCAGCAGTGAAGGAAGGACCGGAAACACCATATATTTT,CASSEGRTGNTIYF
TRBV28,TRBJ1-2,.,.,TGTGCCAGCAGCCCCCCACAGGGTAGGAGCTATGGCTACACCTTC,CASSPPQGRSYGYTF
TRBV5-6,TRBJ2-3,.,.,TGTGCCAGCAGCTTGGCGCCAGGGGAAGGGGGTACGCAGTATTTT,CASSLAPGEGGTQYF
TRBV5-6,TRBJ2-7,.,.,TGTGCCAGCAGCTCAGAGGGCAGTTTCATCTACGAGCAGTACTTC,CASSSEGSFIYEQYF
TRBV13,TRBJ2-3,TRBD1,.,TGTGCCAGCAGCGCCGGGACAGGGGGCCCAGATACGCAGTATTTT,CASSAGTGGPDTQYF
TRBV5-6,TRBJ1-2,.,.,TGTGCCAGCTACCTACAGGGATCCTATGGCTACACCTTC,CASYLQGSYGYTF
TRBV28,TRBJ2-5,.,.,TGTGCCAGCAGTTTAAGGAACACAGAGACCCAGTACTTC,CASSLRNTETQYF
TRBV6-1,TRBJ1-4,.,.,TGTGCCAGCAGTGAAATCAGGGCAACTAATGAAAAACTGTTTTTT,CASSEIRATNEKLFF
TRBV5-1,TRBJ1-6,.,.,TGCGCCAGCAGCTTGGACTGGCCAGGGACGGGGCTTAATTCACCCCTCCACTTT,CASSLDWPGTGLNSPLHF
TRBV6-6,TRBJ1-3,.,.,TGTGCCAGCAGAGGGAGTGTTACTGGAAACACCATATATTTT,CASRGSVTGNTIYF
TRBV5-1,TRBJ1-2,.,.,TGCGCCAGCAGCGCGACAGCCTATGGCTACACCTTC,CASSATAYGYTF
TRBV11-1,TRBJ2-7,.,.,TGTGCCAGCAGCTCAGGGTCTAGTTTCCACGAGCAGTACTTC,CASSSGSSFHEQYF
TRBV5-4,TRBJ1-1,.,.,TGTGCCAGCAGCTCCCCGGGGAGGACTGAAGCTTTCTTT,CASSSPGRTEAFF
TRBV28,TRBJ2-1,TRBD2,.,TGTGCCAGCAGTACCCTTGTTGATAGCGGGTCCAATGAGCAGTTCTTC,CASSTLVDSGSNEQFF
TRBV2,TRBJ1-5,.,.,TGTGCCAGCTCCGGGGGGGGTCAGCCCCAGCATTTT,CASSGGGQPQHF
TRBV28,TRBJ2-5,.,.,TGTGCCAGCAGTCAGAGGGAAGGGCAAGAGACCCAGTACTTC,CASSQREGQETQYF
TRBV27,TRBJ2-7,TRBD2,.,TGTGCCAGCAGTTTACCCCCACTAGCGGGGCTCTACGAGCAGTACTTC,CASSLPPLAGLYEQYF
TRBV27,TRBJ1-5,.,.,TGTGCCAGCAGTTTTTTGACACCGTATAGCAATCAGCCCCAGCATTTT,CASSFLTPYSNQPQHF
TRBV9,TRBJ1-1,.,.,TGTGCCAGCAGCGTATCGGGAGGCGACACTGAAGCTTTCTTT,CASSVSGGDTEAFF
TRBV13,TRBJ1-5,.,few,TGTGCCAGCAGCTTACGTCGGCATCAGCCCCAGCATTTT,CASSLRRHQPQHF
TRBV6-5,TRBJ2-1,TRBD2,.,TGTGCCAGCACCCGAGAAGCGGGAGGGCCTTATGAGCAGTTCTTC,CASTREAGGPYEQFF
TRBV30,TRBJ1-1,.,few,TGTGCCTGGAGTGTTAGAGCAGGGGCGTCCATGAACACTGAAGCTTTCTTT,CAWSVRAGASMNTEAFF